This T cell receptor beta chain was captured by sequencing in a study of regulatory T cells in long-lasting Graves disease. As for time point: newly diagnosed GD, antithyroid drugs for less than 3 months. RNA extracted from PBMCs served as the sequencing template. Patients came through an endocrinology department, and that department was in Xi'an, China. This clonotype has ten or more counts. The antigen remains unidentified. Arm-PCR of CDR3 regions and iRepertoire HTBI primers were used to build TCR beta libraries. TCRdb re-called the multiplex PCR reads through MiXCR, storing one row per CDR3 protein. The profile covers more than 400,000 distinct CDR3 sequences, with about a sixth appearing a single time and more than 10% taken by the ten largest. Regarding the study as a whole: Persistent Graves' patients showed reduced TCR diversity versus newly diagnosed patients.

Separately, the same data were catalogued under a study of T cells in Graves' hyperthyroidism and ophthalmopathy. From that paper: Uncontrolled infection, other autoimmune disease, pregnancy or lactation led to exclusion. The model anticipated ophthalmopathy a median about six months pre-onset.

The sample in question was peripheral blood mononuclear cells (PBMCs), obtained at new diagnosis, from a patient treated with antithyroid drugs. This receptor was taken from a man aged 35-49 years with Graves disease.

CDR3: CASSPPPQGRTEQFF. CDR3 sequence (DNA): TGTGCCAGCAGCCCTCCCCCACAGGGGCGCACTGAGCAGTTCTTC. The rearrangement joins TRBV28 to TRBJ2-1; 7 nucleotides match TRBD1. J was trimmed by 9 bases and V by 6 bases; bases with no gene match: 14. The germline V gene has CDR1 MDHEN and CDR2 SYDVKM. This CDR3 is built from 15 residues.